These 7 T cell receptor beta chains were sequenced from one sample in a study of T cells in localized non-small cell lung cancer. Some clones are missing from TCRdb's copy, which holds only in-frame ones; the method was immunoSEQ multiplex PCR. The sample carries around 3,900 clones, about 25% recorded once. Sequencing used lung tumor tissue, obtained before any cancer treatment. The receptor set was obtained from a male donor older than 55 with stage I lung adenocarcinoma.

This clone is labeled medium-sized. The V call is TRBV6-8, the J call TRBJ1-6; 7 bases map to TRBD1. The CDR3 runs 17 residues. From germline, CDR1 is MNHGY and CDR2 SAAAGT. The V and J ends lost 4 bases and 4 bases, in that order; junction bases with no gene match: 10. CDR3 sequence: CASSSTRDSAYNSPLHF. CDR3 nucleotides: TGTGCCAGCAGTTCAACCCGGGACAGTGCATATAATTCACCCCTCCACTTT.

The chain is built from TRBV6-7 and TRBJ2-3; a possible D gene is TRBD1 (6 bases). TRBV6-7 is an ORF for which the function is uncertain. V dropped 9 bases and J dropped 1 base, with 11 bases sitting between them. The CDR3 is made up of 13 amino acids. The CDR3 region is CASFGQRTDTQYF. CDR3 bases: TGTGCCAGTTTCGGACAGCGCACAGATACGCAGTATTTT.

The V and J genes are TRBV12-1 and TRBJ2-1; TRBD2 is taken as the D call from the table, unchecked against the DNA. TRBV12-1 is termed a pseudogene. The CDR3 runs to 19 residues. This CDR3 is CASSFGVGLAGGSYNEQFF. The DNA of the CDR3 is TGTGCCAGCAGCTTTGGCGTCGGACTAGCGGGGGGCTCCTACAATGAGCAGTTCTTC.

This clone is large (0.1 to 1%) within its sample. The gene calls are TRBV6-8 and TRBJ1-3; D not resolved. Germline assignment: CDR1 MNHGY and CDR2 SAAAGT. The CDR3 is 13 residues long. With 10 bases removed from V and 0 bases from J, the gap between germline ends came to 10 bases. The CDR3 loop reads CAIRPASGNTIYF. The CDR3, as DNA: TGTGCCATCAGGCCAGCCTCTGGAAACACCATATATTTT.

In this sample, this clone turned up a few times. This chain connects TRBV30 to TRBJ1-1; 8 bases agree with TRBD1. CDR1 GTSNPN and CDR2 SVGIG come from the germline V gene (reference sequence). The CDR3 runs to 16 residues. The junction had 10 bases not matched to a gene; V was cut back by 3 bases and J by 1 base. CDR3 sequence reads: CAWSGDQTGANTEAFF. CDR3 sequence (DNA): TGTGCCTGGAGCGGAGACCAGACAGGGGCGAACACTGAAGCTTTCTTT.

The chain is built from TRBV6-8 and TRBJ1-1; D uncertain. The CDR3 runs 13 residues. Trimming took off 5 bases at V and 6 bases at J, with 13 bases between the two ends. Germline values: CDR1 MNHGY, CDR2 SAAAGT. The CDR3 coding sequence is TGTGCCAGCAGTCCCGACCTCTCTGCTGAAGCTTTCTTT. Encoded protein: CASSPDLSAEAFF.

Notes on this clone: The same CDR3 can be traced to other DNA sequences in this sample. The chain employs TRBV19 and TRBJ2-4; 8 bases map to TRBD1. The CDR3 runs to 13 residues. After removal of 5 bases from V and 6 bases from J, the junction contained 3 bases not matched to a gene. Germline CDR1 LNHDA, CDR2 SQIVND (reference sequence). CDR3 residues: CASSPGQGNIQYF. In DNA form, the CDR3 reads TGTGCCAGTAGTCCCGGACAGGGAAACATTCAGTACTTC.